This T cell receptor (beta chain) is drawn from a study of T cell responses to AZD1222 COVID-19 vaccine (dated by TCRdb to 2020 to 2023). For the study in its entirety: TCR sequencing covered more than 230 trial participants: approximately 200 given two doses of AZD1222 and around 25 given two doses of MenACWY control vaccine. Trial participants were enrolled by age into 18-55, 56-69 and 70-plus year subgroups, with around 140, 26 and 57 TCR-sequenced participants respectively. On the study overall, not on this receptor specifically: Participants were mostly white British, with more females than males. The authors suggested clonal diversity may have been underestimated. Reportedly, almost half of the unique spike-specific TCRs recognized epitopes lying outside the regions that are mutated in the B.1.351 and B.1.1.7 variants. In the small 56-69-year group, the increase in depth fell short of significance, most likely because of low power. CD4 TCRs associated with the vaccine covered the entire spike protein, and the dominant responses were in regions 160-218 and 743-854. Conclusions about previously exposed vaccinees are limited, since just 6 or 7 AZD1222 recipients were seropositive for SARS-CoV-2 at baseline. Because no day 14 peak-response samples were available, the repertoires could be characterized only after the peak T cell response. After two AZD1222 doses, spike-specific TCR breadth and depth were significantly higher than at day 0 and than in MenACWY recipients.

Looking up the germline V gene yields CDR1 SGHVS and CDR2 FNYEAQ. The junction carries 14 bases between V and J, which are trimmed by 5 bases and 0 bases respectively. From the cysteine through the phenylalanine, the CDR3 covers 16 amino acids. Of all the DNA, just the CDR3 is kept, 48 bases in frame from base 1. The CDR3 regions of human TCRbeta chains were analyzed by immunosequencing. The authors' analysis ran thus. TCRs in the repertoires were matched against a reference library of SARS-CoV-2-specific TCRs that had been generated with the MIRA antigen-specificity platform. Breadth was defined as the fraction of unique TCRs that were SARS-CoV-2-associated. Depth was defined as the fraction of total T cells that were SARS-CoV-2-associated. Using the MIRA data, every spike-specific TCR was mapped to the spike region that the TCR reacted to and assigned to either a CD4 or a CD8 class. Log10-transformed breadth and depth values were compared by one-way ANOVA with Sidak's multiple comparisons tests. This is the immuneACCESS table as TCRdb keeps it, with only in-frame sequences that have V and J called. A part of the clones is gone; compared with another copy, unresolved V genes explain less than half, and the rest is unexplained. V and J calls and clone size come straight from that table; D and trimming were deduced from the DNA. This sample lists 120,000 to 150,000 clones; roughly nine tenths were detected once. The ten biggest clones cover 1.5% to 2% of the sample.

The time point label of this sample denotes: about 28 days (+/-7) after the second vaccine dose. AZD1222 recipients with second doses at about 4 weeks or about 12 weeks were pooled, because spike-specific TCR depth and breadth did not differ between schedules. Vaccinee samples came from UK trials COV001 and COV002, including a single-blind randomized controlled phase 2/3 trial of AZD1222 (ChAdOx1 nCoV-19) in healthy adults. For TCRbeta chain sequencing, PBMC samples were collected from trial participants at day 0 and at day 28 after the second dose. Comments on this clone: Its antigen is unknown. Base qualities are not recorded, but no much larger clone differs from it by a single base.

The clonotype originates from an adult who received the AZD1222 COVID-19 vaccine. The chain links TRBV7-6 with TRBJ1-3, and the D gene may be TRBD1, 6 bases matching. The sequenced sample was peripheral blood, obtained 28 days after the second AZD1222 dose. The CDR3 here reads CASSVLPGASGNTIYF. The nucleotide sequence is TGTGCCAGCAGCGTATTACCAGGGGCCTCTGGAAACACCATATATTTT.